Below are 5 T cell receptor beta chains sequenced from a single sample in a study of blood T cells in healthy people across ages. Then a second PCR, running about 6 to 12 cycles, was carried out with a sample-barcoded 5' primer and a J-beta primer mix. TCRdb redid the calling of the 5' RACE reads with MiXCR, one entry per CDR3 protein. The sample shows about 570,000 distinct CDR3 sequences, 25% to 30% of them seen only once. Sequencing was performed on blood. The receptors originated from a woman aged 70 to 79 in good health.

V usage is TRBV5-1 and J usage is TRBJ2-3, with 9 bases fitting TRBD2. J lost 3 bases, V lost 3 bases, and 11 bases had no gene match. The CDR3 totals 17 residues. The germline V gene encodes CDR1 SGHRS and CDR2 YFSETQ. The CDR3 nucleotides read TGCGCCAGCAGCTCTCACCCGACTAGCGGTGGGACAGATACGCAGTATTTT. Its protein is CASSSHPTSGGTDTQYF. Supplemented by reference TRBV5-1 and TRBJ2-3, the full variable domain reads KAGVTQTPRYLIKTRGQQVTLSCSPISGHRSVSWYQQTPGQGLQFLFEYFSETQRNKGNFPGRFSGRQFSNSRSEMNVSTLELGDSALYLCASSSHPTSGGTDTQYFGPGTRLTVL.

This clonotype turned up a few times. J is TRBJ1-4 and V is TRBV29-1, with D hard to call. V shed 4 bases and J shed 2 bases, with 11 bases lying between them. The CDR3 contains 14 residues. Germline V gene lookup returns CDR1 SQVTM and CDR2 ANQGSEA. The CDR3 DNA reads TGCAGCGTTGGACGGGGTTCGACTAATGAAAAACTGTTTTTT. It encodes CSVGRGSTNEKLFF.

This clonotype was seen at least ten times. CDR3 in DNA: TGTGCCAGCAGTTACGTGGGCAGCCTCAATCAGCCCCAGCATTTT. This encodes CASSYVGSLNQPQHF. The genes are TRBV6-2 or TRBV6-3 and TRBJ1-5; D gene unclear. This CDR3 is built from 15 residues. Trimming cost V 2 bases and J 3 bases, with 11 bases left between them. CDR1 and CDR2 from the germline V gene are MNHEY and SVGEGT.

The rearrangement joins TRBV4-3 to TRBJ1-1; no clear D. From germline, CDR1 is LGHNA and CDR2 YSLEER. The V gene lost 0 bases and the J gene lost 4 bases, with 9 bases spanning the gap. This CDR3 is 14 amino acids long. In nucleotides, the CDR3 is TGCGCCAGCAGCCAAGACAGGTGGGGCACTGAAGCTTTCTTT. Translated: CASSQDRWGTEAFF.

The table lists this clonotype with a few counts. The CDR3: CASSPQHREGYGYTF. The CDR3 coding sequence is TGTGCCAGCAGCCCTCAACACAGGGAGGGTTATGGCTACACCTTC. The V and J genes are TRBV4-2 and TRBJ1-2, with D possibly matching TRBD1 (6 bases). CDR1 LGHNA and CDR2 YNFKEQ come from the germline V gene. V lost 4 bases and J lost 5, with 17 bases in between. The CDR3 spans 15 residues.